This entry lists 29 T cell receptor beta chains sequenced from one sample in a study of post-analysis software for immune sequencing data. Study results and limitations: TRBV segments more frequent in patients than in controls numbered five and included TRBV5-6, TRBV5-1 and TRBV20-1.

These TCRs' antigens remain unknown. cDNA libraries for TCR beta contained unique molecular identifiers. TCRdb called the PCR reads again in MiXCR, with one record for every CDR3 protein. The sample lists 450,000 to 650,000 distinct CDR3 sequences; 40% to 50% were seen once. Sequencing input: blood. The origin of the receptors is a girl aged 10 to 17 with multiple sclerosis.

A few counts support this clonotype. The chain employs TRBV5-1 and TRBJ1-5, with 7 bases identical to TRBD1. Losses at the gene ends were 0 bases for V and 7 bases for J; bases not matched to a gene: 7. The CDR3 contains 15 residues. Germline CDR1 reads SGHRS; CDR2 reads YFSETQ. In DNA, the CDR3 is TGCGCCAGCAGCTTGGACGGGGACAGAAGACAGCCCCAGCATTTT. Its protein is CASSLDGDRRQPQHF.

The chain links TRBV7-8 to TRBJ2-5; D uncertain. CDR1 and CDR2 (germline): SGHVS, FQNEAQ. With 4 bases removed from V and 5 bases from J, the gap between germline ends came to 14 bases. This CDR3 is 14 amino acids long. Here the CDR3 DNA reads TGTGCCAGCAGCTCTAGGACGTCCTGGGAGACCCAGTACTTC. Its translation: CASSSRTSWETQYF.

A few counts support this clonotype. The chain is built from TRBV12-3 or TRBV12-4 and TRBJ2-1; the D is unclear. The CDR3 runs 14 residues. The V gene lost 2 bases and the J gene lost 4 bases, with 9 bases spanning the gap. The CDR3, as DNA: TGTGCCAGCAGTTTAAATCGCCGTTACAATGAGCAGTTCTTC. It translates to CASSLNRRYNEQFF.

The rearrangement joins TRBV7-8 to TRBJ1-5; TRBD1 aligns across 10 bases. The CDR3 covers 16 residues. J lost 6 bases, V lost 3 bases, and 8 bases had no gene match. CDR1 is SGHVS, CDR2 FQNEAQ, per germline. The CDR3: CASSFRQGARSQPQHF. DNA for the CDR3: TGTGCCAGCAGCTTTCGACAGGGGGCTCGGAGTCAGCCCCAGCATTTT.

In its sample, this clonotype was seen a few times. The chain recombines TRBV7-2 with TRBJ1-2; D uncertain. Trimming took 0 bases from V and 4 from J, leaving 6 bases between them. Germline V gene lookup returns CDR1 SGHTA and CDR2 FQGNSA. CDR3 length: 13 amino acids. The CDR3, as DNA: TGTGCCAGCAGCTTAGCCAGGCCCTATGGCTACACCTTC. Translating gives CASSLARPYGYTF.

V and J are TRBV7-3 and TRBJ1-2; D might be TRBD1 (5 bases). The CDR3 length is 15 residues. Trimming shortened V by 5 bases and J by 8 bases, and 21 bases separated the two germline ends. Germline V gene data show CDR1 as SGHTA and CDR2 as FQGTGA. The CDR3 bases are TGTGCCAGCAGCCCTTCCAGGGAGTCTTGGGGAGGCTACACCTTC. It is translated as CASSPSRESWGGYTF. Drawing the rest from reference TRBV7-3 and TRBJ1-2, the complete variable domain is GAGVSQTPSNKVTEKGKYVELRCDPISGHTALYWYRQSLGQGPEFLIYFQGTGAADDSGLPNDRFFAVRPEGSVSTLKIQRTERGDSAVYLCASSPSRESWGGYTFGSGTRLTVV.

The V gene is TRBV11-2, the J gene TRBJ1-2; 8 bases are a match to TRBD1. There are 20 residues in the CDR3. The germline V gene encodes CDR1 SGHAT and CDR2 FQNNGV. J lost 0 bases, V lost 5 bases, and 20 bases had no gene match. The DNA of the CDR3 is TGTGCCAGCAGCCGCATTAAGTACGGACAGGGTGATAAGCCTAACTATGGCTACACCTTC. Translation: CASSRIKYGQGDKPNYGYTF.

The gene calls are TRBV5-1 and TRBJ2-3; the D is unclear. Trimming pared 5 bases from V and 7 bases from J, leaving 8 bases between. The CDR3 consists of 11 residues. CDR1 is SGHRS, CDR2 YFSETQ, per germline. The DNA for the CDR3 is TGCGCCAGCAGAAGAAAGTATACGCAGTATTTT. This translates into CASRRKYTQYF.

This chain joins TRBV21-1 and TRBJ1-2; the listed D gene, TRBD1, was not tested against the DNA. TRBV21-1 is shown as a pseudogene. The CDR3 runs 15 residues. The CDR3 DNA reads TGTGCCAGCAGCCCTGACCGGGGACAGATCTATGGCTACACCTTC. Its translation: CASSPDRGQIYGYTF.

The V and J genes are TRBV12-3 or TRBV12-4 and TRBJ2-3; weak D call: TRBD2 (6 bases). The CDR3 loop spans 15 amino acids. V shed 7 bases and J shed 2 bases, with 16 bases lying between them. The CDR3 loop reads CASKLLALSTDTQYF. For the CDR3, the DNA is TGTGCCAGCAAACTTCTAGCGTTATCCACAGATACGCAGTATTTT.

The CDR3 nucleotides read TGCGCCAGCAGCTTGGACAGCGGACTGGCGCAGTATTTT. It translates to CASSLDSGLAQYF. The genes are TRBV5-1 and TRBJ2-3, with a possible D match to TRBD2 (5 bases). The CDR3 sequence is 13 residues long. The germline gives CDR1 SGHRS, CDR2 YFSETQ. Trimming cost V 0 bases and J 10 bases, with 12 bases left between them.

The V and J genes are TRBV5-4 and TRBJ2-1; D is possibly TRBD1 (6 bases). CDR3 length equals 16 residues. Trimming took 4 bases from V and 6 from J, leaving 20 bases between them. Germline values: CDR1 SGHNT, CDR2 YYREEE (reference sequence). The CDR3 loop is CASSPAGTTITNEQFF. As DNA, the CDR3 is TGTGCCAGCAGCCCGGCCGGGACAACCATTACCAATGAGCAGTTCTTC.

This clonotype was observed a few times. The CDR3 spells CASSYSFGQGPSWDTEAFF. The CDR3 nucleotides read TGTGCCAGCAGTTACTCGTTTGGACAGGGGCCTTCCTGGGACACTGAAGCTTTCTTT. The gene calls are TRBV6-5 and TRBJ1-1, with TRBD1 matching over 9 bases. Trimming at V came to 0 bases and at J to 3 bases, leaving 14 bases not matched to a gene. CDR1 is MNHEY and CDR2 is SVGAGI in the germline V gene. The CDR3 length is 19 residues.

This clonotype has only a few counts. V gene TRBV29-1 combines with J gene TRBJ2-5, with no clear D. Trimming pared 3 bases from V and 4 bases from J, leaving 12 bases between. The CDR3 is 13 residues long. The germline V gene has CDR1 SQVTM and CDR2 ANQGSEA. In DNA, the CDR3 is TGCAGCGTTGATGATAGTGGAGCAGAGACCCAGTACTTC. This encodes CSVDDSGAETQYF.

Ten or more counts support this clonotype. The chain couples TRBV2 to TRBJ2-7; 8 bases fit TRBD1. Germline V gene lookup returns CDR1 SNHLY and CDR2 FYNNEI. There are 14 residues in the CDR3. Germline trimming cut 6 bases from V and 2 bases from J; bases unmatched to any gene: 6. CDR3 DNA sequence: TGTGCCAGCAGGAGTCAGGGGGCCACCTACGAGCAGTACTTC. Its translation: CASRSQGATYEQYF.

This chain uses TRBV7-2 with TRBJ1-4; 10 nucleotides agree with TRBD1. The CDR3 is 16 residues long. CDR1 SGHTA and CDR2 FQGNSA come from the germline V gene. V dropped 3 bases and J dropped 3; count of bases not matched to a gene: 4. CDR3 in DNA: TGTGCCAGCAGCTTCAGACAGGGGGCGGCTAATGAAAAACTGTTTTTT. Translating gives CASSFRQGAANEKLFF.

This clonotype has only a few counts. The gene calls are TRBV24-1 and TRBJ1-3; D is unresolved. CDR3 length: 14 residues. The germline V gene has CDR1 KGHDR and CDR2 SFDVKD. The V gene lost 0 bases and the J gene lost 4 bases, with 6 bases spanning the gap. CDR3 coding DNA: TGTGCCACCAGTGATTTGAAGGCAGGAAACACCATATATTTT. As protein: CATSDLKAGNTIYF.

This clonotype was counted only a few times. V is TRBV20-1 and J is TRBJ1-2; maybe TRBD1 (5 bases). The CDR3 totals 12 residues. The germline V gene encodes CDR1 DFQATT and CDR2 SNEGSKA (reference sequence). With 5 bases removed from V and 6 bases from J, the gap between germline ends came to 13 bases. The CDR3 spells CSAEGPGDGYTF. The DNA of the CDR3 is TGCAGTGCTGAGGGACCCGGGGATGGCTACACCTTC.

The chain is built from TRBV6-5 and TRBJ2-1; 12 positions match TRBD1. Germline CDR1 reads MNHEY; CDR2 reads SVGAGI. CDR3 length: 13 amino acids. After removal of 11 bases from V and 6 bases from J, the junction contained 5 bases not matched to a gene. CDR3 bases: TGTGCCGCCGGGACAGGGGGCATCAATGAGCAGTTCTTC. Amino acids: CAAGTGGINEQFF.

The chain employs TRBV4-2 and TRBJ2-1; unclear D gene. Germline CDR1 is LGHNA and CDR2 is YNFKEQ. The length of the CDR3 is 14 residues. V was clipped by 0 bases and J by 8 bases, with 11 bases between them. The CDR3 loop is CASSQEGPRDEQFF. For the CDR3, the DNA is TGTGCCAGCAGCCAAGAAGGCCCTCGCGATGAGCAGTTCTTC.

V usage is TRBV12-3 or TRBV12-4 and J usage is TRBJ2-3; D might be TRBD1 (6 bases). V lost 6 bases and J lost 1, with 23 bases in between. This CDR3 spans 18 amino acids. The CDR3 region has the DNA TGTGCCAGCAGCCCTCCCCCGGGGACACTCTTCGGCACAGATACGCAGTATTTT. This gives the protein CASSPPPGTLFGTDTQYF.

This clonotype was found a few times. The rearrangement uses TRBV27 and TRBJ2-5; no clear D. The V gene lost 8 bases and the J gene lost 8 bases, with 15 bases spanning the gap. The germline V gene encodes CDR1 MNHEY and CDR2 SMNVEV (reference sequence). The CDR3 sequence is 12 residues long. The CDR3 sequence is CASGTQAKTQYF. The CDR3 coding sequence is TGTGCCAGCGGCACTCAAGCGAAAACCCAGTACTTC.

The chain employs TRBV20-1 and TRBJ2-4; the D is unclear. The germline V gene encodes CDR1 DFQATT and CDR2 SNEGSKA (reference sequence). This CDR3 is 13 amino acids long. Trimming removed 8 bases from V and 3 bases from J, with 14 bases in between. The CDR3 DNA reads TGCAGTTCCCACTTGGGCAGCAAAAACATTCAGTACTTC. Amino acids: CSSHLGSKNIQYF.

The chain joins TRBV2 to TRBJ2-7; D possibly uses TRBD1 or TRBD2 (6 bases each). Germline V gene data show CDR1 as SNHLY and CDR2 as FYNNEI. Trimming removed 8 bases from V and 0 bases from J, with 8 bases in between. The CDR3 length is 12 residues. The DNA for the CDR3 is TGTGCCAGCGGGGGGCCCTCCTACGAGCAGTACTTC. It translates to CASGGPSYEQYF.

The chain employs TRBV9 and TRBJ2-2; 12 nucleotides align to TRBD2. CDR3 size: 17 residues. In germline, CDR1 is SGDLS, CDR2 YYNGEE. J was trimmed by 6 bases and V by 0 bases; bases with no gene match: 6. DNA for the CDR3: TGTGCCAGCAGCGTAGTTACTAGCGGGGGGTTCGCCGGGGAGCTGTTTTTT. Amino acid sequence: CASSVVTSGGFAGELFF.

This chain links TRBV27 with TRBJ2-2; tentatively, D is TRBD2 (6 bases). The CDR3 has 16 amino acids. Trimming cost V 2 bases and J 5 bases, with 15 bases left between them. Per germline, CDR1 MNHEY and CDR2 SMNVEV (reference sequence). CDR3: CASSLQPGVGTGELFF. CDR3 DNA sequence: TGTGCCAGCAGTTTACAACCGGGAGTAGGGACCGGGGAGCTGTTTTTT.

The genes are TRBV6-5 and TRBJ2-3, with 9 positions matching TRBD2. Germline CDR1 MNHEY, CDR2 SVGAGI. This CDR3 contains 16 residues. V was clipped by 6 bases and J by 0 bases; unmatched bases: 7. CDR3 sequence (DNA): TGTGCCAGCAGAACACGACTAGCGGAGAGCACAGATACGCAGTATTTT. This encodes CASRTRLAESTDTQYF.

The CDR3 sequence is CSAWAASGVVADTQYF. Here the CDR3 DNA reads TGCAGTGCTTGGGCAGCTAGCGGGGTGGTGGCAGATACGCAGTATTTT. V is TRBV20-1 and J is TRBJ2-3, with TRBD2 matching over 9 bases. The CDR3 runs 16 residues. Germline trimming cut 5 bases from V and 4 bases from J; bases unmatched to any gene: 13. CDR1 and CDR2 (germline): DFQATT, SNEGSKA (reference sequence).

This clonotype has just one count. The V and J genes are TRBV12-3 or TRBV12-4 and TRBJ1-5; no clear D. V lost 5 bases to trimming and J lost 4 bases, with 9 bases between them. The CDR3 sequence is 13 residues long. CDR3 sequence: CASSPRPNQPQHF. CDR3 nucleotide sequence: TGTGCCAGCAGTCCGCGGCCGAATCAGCCCCAGCATTTT.